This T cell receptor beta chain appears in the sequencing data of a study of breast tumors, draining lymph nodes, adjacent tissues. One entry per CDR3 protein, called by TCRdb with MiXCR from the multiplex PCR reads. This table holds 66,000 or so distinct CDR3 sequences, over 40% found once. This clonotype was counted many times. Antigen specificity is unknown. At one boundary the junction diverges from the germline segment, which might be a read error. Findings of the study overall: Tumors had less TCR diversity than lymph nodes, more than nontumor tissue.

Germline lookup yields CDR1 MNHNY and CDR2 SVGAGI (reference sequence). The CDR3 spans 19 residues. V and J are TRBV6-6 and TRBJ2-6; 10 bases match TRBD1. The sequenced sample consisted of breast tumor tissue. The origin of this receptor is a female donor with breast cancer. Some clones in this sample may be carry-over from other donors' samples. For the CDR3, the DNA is TGTGCCAGCAGTCACTCGAAGACAGGGGGCGCGTATGGGGCCAACGTCCTGACTTTC. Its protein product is CASSHSKTGGAYGANVLTF.